This is a list of T cell receptor beta chains from one sample in a study of CD8 T cells in ankylosing spondylitis. TCRdb reanalysed the 5' RACE reads using MiXCR and keeps one entry per CDR3 protein. Altogether 190,000 or so distinct CDR3 sequences are present, 10% to 15% being singletons, with the ten largest covering about 17%. The specimen was blood, either unsorted or a sorted T cell fraction (not recorded which). These receptors all come from a male donor with ankylosing spondylitis or in good health (not recorded which). Both conserved end residues are part of each CDR3. The D gene is left open where the match is weak. Part of the rows lack a size; the others show once, few, many or a class for expanded clones.

clone size	V gene	J gene	D gene	CDR3 DNA	CDR3 protein
many	TRBV4-1	TRBJ2-1	TRBD2	TGCGCCAGCAGCCAAGCGTCGTCTCGCGGGGGGGATCAGTTCTTC	CASSQASSRGGDQFF
many	TRBV7-9	TRBJ2-1	NA	TGTGCCAGCCGAGGGAATGAGCAGTTCTTC	CASRGNEQFF
few	TRBV5-1	TRBJ2-7	NA	TGCGCCAGCAGCTCCGGGGCGGGAAGCTACGAGCAGTACTTC	CASSSGAGSYEQYF
NA	TRBV4-2	TRBJ2-1	TRBD2	TGTGCCAGCAGCCAAGATCTAGGACTAGCGGCTGACAATGAGCAGTTCTTC	CASSQDLGLAADNEQFF
few	TRBV20-1	TRBJ2-5	NA	TGCAGTGCTAGTTTATTGGACCACGAAGAGACCCAGTACTTC	CSASLLDHEETQYF
NA	TRBV12-5	TRBJ2-7	NA	TGTGCTAGTGCCAAACCACAGGGCGGAGGATCCTACGAGCAGTACTTC	CASAKPQGGGSYEQYF
few	TRBV5-1	TRBJ2-1	NA	TGCGCCAGCAGGGATGGTCAGGGGCCGGGAGAGCAGTTCTTC	CASRDGQGPGEQFF
few	TRBV12-3/TRBV12-4	TRBJ2-4	NA	TGTGCCAGCAGTTGGGTTGTGGGGAACATTCAGTACTTC	CASSWVVGNIQYF
NA	TRBV20-1	TRBJ2-1	NA	TGCAGTGCTAGATCATCTTGGGACGAGTTCTTC	CSARSSWDEFF
NA	TRBV27	TRBJ2-3	NA	TGTGCCAGCACCCCGGGAGTTCCACTCACAGATACGCAGTATTTT	CASTPGVPLTDTQYF
few	TRBV2	TRBJ2-5	NA	TGTGCCAGCAGCGTACTCCTCAGGAGGGGGGAGACCCAGTACTTC	CASSVLLRRGETQYF